These 18 T cell receptor beta chains share one sample of origin, sequenced in a study of T cells in Graves' hyperthyroidism and ophthalmopathy. The TCR beta CDR3 regions underwent amplification using RNA transcripts as the source. When the TCR CDR3 underwent first-round RT-PCR, the HTBI primer set was used. TCRdb reprocessed the multiplex PCR reads with MiXCR, giving one entry per CDR3 protein. The data show under 200,000 distinct CDR3 sequences, with about 9% seen just once and approximately 20% held by the top ten. Sequenced material: blood. Receptor source: a woman in her late teens or twenties with Graves' hyperthyroidism that later progressed to Graves' ophthalmopathy.

Regarding this clonotype: Mismatch with germline at one junction end may stem from a read error. The CDR3 reads CASSLVNGQFF. The CDR3 region has the DNA TGTGCCAGCAGCTTAGTCAATGGGCAGTTCTTC. The chain has TRBV7-9 and TRBJ2-1; no definite D call. The CDR3 runs to 11 residues. Germline CDR1 is SEHNR and CDR2 is FQNEAQ (reference sequence).

This clonotype has a count of ten or more. Sequence at one end of the junction differs from germline and may be a read error. This chain joins TRBV20-1 and TRBJ2-1; TRBD2 might be the D (5 bases). This CDR3 contains 12 residues. CDR1 and CDR2 (germline): DFQATT, SNEGSKA (reference sequence). In DNA form, the CDR3 reads TGCAGTGCTACGGGGAGCTACGATGAGCAGTTCTTC. It specifies CSATGSYDEQFF.

This clonotype has ten or more counts. The chain couples TRBV27 to TRBJ2-1; D could derive from TRBD1 or TRBD2 (6 bases each). The CDR3 extends over 18 amino acids. Germline CDR1 is MNHEY and CDR2 is SMNVEV (reference sequence). The germline V and J ends were trimmed by 6 bases and 1 base, with 22 bases remaining between them. CDR3 in amino acids: CASRRGQASGPSYNEQFF. The CDR3 DNA sequence: TGTGCCAGCAGACGGGGGCAAGCGAGCGGGCCGTCCTACAATGAGCAGTTCTTC.

This clonotype was found many times. The rearrangement links TRBV7-9 to TRBJ1-5; 8 bases are shared with TRBD1. This CDR3 contains 15 residues. Germline loops: CDR1 SEHNR, CDR2 FQNEAQ (reference sequence). The V segment lost 6 bases and the J segment 1 base; nucleotides outside the gene matches: 5. The CDR3 DNA is TGTGCCAGCAGTTGGGGACAGGCCAGCAATCAGCCCCAGCATTTT. It specifies CASSWGQASNQPQHF.

This clonotype was seen at least ten times. This chain joins TRBV6-6 and TRBJ1-4; TRBD1 aligns across 8 bases. V lost 0 bases, J lost 3 bases, and 9 bases stayed unmatched. Germline V gene data show CDR1 as MNHNY and CDR2 as SVGAGI (reference sequence). The CDR3 contains 18 residues. The CDR3: CASSYSTQGAVANEKLFF. The CDR3, as DNA: TGTGCCAGCAGTTACTCGACTCAGGGGGCCGTAGCTAATGAAAAACTGTTTTTT.

This clonotype was detected many times. The chain combines TRBV2 with TRBJ2-3, with 9 bases matching TRBD2. The CDR3 covers 17 residues. V was clipped by 0 bases and J by 3 bases; unmatched bases: 7. Germline V CDR1 and CDR2: SNHLY, FYNNEI. CDR3 loop: CASSEAGTSHQTDTQYF. DNA of the CDR3: TGTGCCAGCAGTGAAGCCGGGACTAGCCACCAAACAGATACGCAGTATTTT.

The V gene is TRBV19, the J gene TRBJ1-2, with 7 positions matching TRBD1. The ends lost 5 bases at V and 0 bases at J; junction bases unmatched: 12. The CDR3 consists of 17 residues. CDR1 is LNHDA and CDR2 is SQIVND in the germline V gene (reference sequence). The CDR3 here is CASSLRGAQQTNYGYTF. The CDR3 DNA is TGTGCCAGTAGTCTCAGGGGGGCCCAACAGACTAACTATGGCTACACCTTC.

The CDR3 coding sequence is TGTGCCACCAGTGAACAAACCGGGACTAGATACAATGAGCAGTTCTTC. Translation gives CATSEQTGTRYNEQFF. The chain links TRBV24-1 to TRBJ2-1; 8 bases agree with TRBD2. V shed 4 bases and J 4 bases; nucleotides not matched to a gene: 8. The germline V gene has CDR1 KGHDR and CDR2 SFDVKD. The CDR3 sequence is 16 residues long.

This clonotype was detected many times. The CDR3 DNA is TGTGCCAGCAGCCAAGATCGTACCAATACGCAGTATTTT. The encoded protein is CASSQDRTNTQYF. The J gene is TRBJ2-3, the V gene TRBV3-1; D gene uncertain. V was clipped by 0 bases and J by 7 bases, with 8 bases between them. This CDR3 comprises 13 residues. The germline gives CDR1 LGHDT, CDR2 YNNKEL (reference sequence).

This clonotype was counted only a few times. The chain employs TRBV30 and TRBJ2-5; 8 bases are a match to TRBD1. The CDR3 spans 15 residues. Trimming took 8 bases from V and 0 from J; bases not matched to a gene: 11. From germline, CDR1 is GTSNPN and CDR2 SVGIG (reference sequence). CDR3 sequence (DNA): TGTGCCCAACAGGGGGGTCTCGGCGACCAAGAGACCCAGTACTTC. It codes for CAQQGGLGDQETQYF.

This clonotype has at least ten counts. V is TRBV2 and J is TRBJ2-7; D ambiguous. V dropped 10 bases and J dropped 0 bases, with 13 bases sitting between them. Germline lookup yields CDR1 SNHLY and CDR2 FYNNEI. The CDR3 runs 13 residues. The CDR3 loop reads CATVERSSYEQYF. The CDR3 DNA sequence: TGTGCCACCGTAGAAAGGAGCTCCTACGAGCAGTACTTC.

This clonotype was seen many times. The chain is built from TRBV7-9 and TRBJ2-2; tentative D call: TRBD1 (7 bases). This CDR3 comprises 16 residues. V was clipped by 4 bases and J by 2 bases, with 14 bases between them. Germline assignment: CDR1 SEHNR and CDR2 FQNEAQ (reference sequence). The CDR3 bases are TGTGCCAGCAGCTCTTCAGGGGGGCGCAACACCGGGGAGCTGTTTTTT. Translating it yields CASSSSGGRNTGELFF.

Comment on this clonotype: A much larger clonotype is one base distant, so this may be a read error. The chain uses TRBV12-3 or TRBV12-4 and TRBJ1-6, with D possibly matching TRBD1 (6 bases). The CDR3 consists of 15 residues. Here the CDR3 DNA reads TGTGCCAGCAGGGGGGCGAGCTCCTATAATTCACCCCTCCGCTTT. It codes for CASRGASSYNSPLRF.

About this clonotype itself: A much larger clone differs by one base, so this may be a read error. The chain has TRBV10-3 and TRBJ1-2, with D hard to call. This CDR3 comprises 14 residues. CDR1 is ENHRY and CDR2 is SYGVKD in the germline V gene. The ends were cut back, 3 bases at V and 13 bases at J, with 21 bases in the middle. The CDR3 here is CAISEGVGHPWGTF. The DNA of the CDR3 is TGTGCCATCAGTGAAGGAGTTGGCCACCCATGGGGCACCTTC.

This clonotype was observed many times. This chain joins TRBV5-6 and TRBJ1-1; 9 nucleotides match TRBD1. The V gene end was trimmed by 2 bases and the J gene end by 4 bases; junction bases not matched to a gene: 3. Germline V gives CDR1 SGHDT, CDR2 YYEEEE. CDR3 size: 14 residues. CDR3 sequence reads: CASSLQGAGTEAFF. CDR3 DNA: TGTGCCAGCAGCTTACAGGGGGCGGGCACTGAAGCTTTCTTT.

This clonotype showed up just a few times. The J gene is TRBJ1-6, the V gene TRBV15; D may be TRBD1 (6 bases). This CDR3 has 19 amino acids. The V gene's germline CDR1 is LNHNV and CDR2 YYDKDF (reference sequence). The V and J ends lost 5 bases and 0 bases respectively, with 20 bases between them. Here the CDR3 reads CATSPELTGSVSYNSPLHF. CDR3 DNA: TGTGCCACCAGCCCGGAATTGACAGGTTCGGTCTCCTATAATTCACCCCTCCACTTT.

This clonotype has at least ten counts. The CDR3 sequence is CAWSASGSALQYF. The DNA for the CDR3 is TGTGCCTGGAGTGCTAGCGGGAGTGCCCTGCAGTATTTT. The chain combines TRBV30 with TRBJ2-3; 10 bases are a match to TRBD2. The V gene's germline CDR1 is GTSNPN and CDR2 SVGIG (reference sequence). CDR3 size: 13 residues. Trimming removed 1 base from V and 11 bases from J; junction bases left unmatched: 6.

This clonotype was recorded many times. The J gene is TRBJ1-1, the V gene TRBV7-9; D is unresolved. The CDR3 is made up of 12 amino acids. V was clipped by 3 bases and J by 3 bases, with 5 bases between them. Germline V gene data show CDR1 as SEHNR and CDR2 as FQNEAQ (reference sequence). The CDR3: CASSFRDTEAFF. The CDR3 DNA is TGTGCCAGCAGCTTCCGGGACACTGAAGCTTTCTTT.